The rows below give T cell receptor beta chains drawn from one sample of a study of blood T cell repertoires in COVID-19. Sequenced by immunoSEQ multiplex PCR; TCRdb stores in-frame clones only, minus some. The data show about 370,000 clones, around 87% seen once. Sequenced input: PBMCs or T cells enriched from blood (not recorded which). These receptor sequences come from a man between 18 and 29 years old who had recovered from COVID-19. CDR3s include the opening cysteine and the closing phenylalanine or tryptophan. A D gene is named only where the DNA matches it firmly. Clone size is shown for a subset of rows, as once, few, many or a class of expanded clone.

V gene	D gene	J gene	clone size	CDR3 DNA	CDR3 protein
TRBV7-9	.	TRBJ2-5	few	TGTGCCAGCAGCTTGGGTGGGCGCGGGACCCAAGAGACCCAGTACTTC	CASSLGGRGTQETQYF
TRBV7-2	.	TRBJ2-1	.	TGTGCCAGCAGCCTCGCCCCTAGGGGGAGTCCAAATGAGCAGTTCTTC	CASSLAPRGSPNEQFF
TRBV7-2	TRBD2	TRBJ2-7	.	TGTGCCAGCAGTCAAGGGGCCGGGAGGACCAGTAACTACGAGCAGTACTTC	CASSQGAGRTSNYEQYF
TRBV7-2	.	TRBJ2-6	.	TGTGCCAGCACCCCCATGAGGTTTTCTGGGGCCAACGTCCTGACTTTC	CASTPMRFSGANVLTF
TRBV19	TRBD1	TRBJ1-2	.	TGTGCCAGTAGTATAGTGGGGACAGCTAACTATGGCTACACCTTC	CASSIVGTANYGYTF
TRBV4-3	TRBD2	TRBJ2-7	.	TGCGCCAGCAGCCAAGTAATTAGCGGGATCTACGAGCAGTACTTC	CASSQVISGIYEQYF
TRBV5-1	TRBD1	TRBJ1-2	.	TGCGCCAGCAGCTTGGGACAGGGGCCCTATGGCTACACCTTC	CASSLGQGPYGYTF
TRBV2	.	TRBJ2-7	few	TGTGCCAGCAGCGGCACCGGGACAAGGAATTACGAGCAGTACTTC	CASSGTGTRNYEQYF
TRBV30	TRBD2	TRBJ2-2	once	TGTGCCTGGAGCCTTAACACCGTATCTAGCGGGAGAACCGGGGAGCTGTTTTTT	CAWSLNTVSSGRTGELFF
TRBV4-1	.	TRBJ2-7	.	TGCGCCAGCAGCCAAGAAATTTTGGCGGGTTACGAGCAGTACTTC	CASSQEILAGYEQYF
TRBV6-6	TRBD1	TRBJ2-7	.	TGTGCCAGCACTATATCCCGGGACAGGCCCTTATACGAGCAGTACTTC	CASTISRDRPLYEQYF
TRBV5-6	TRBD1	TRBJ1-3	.	TGTGCCAGCAGCCCTGGGACAGGCGATCCTGGAAACACCATATATTTT	CASSPGTGDPGNTIYF
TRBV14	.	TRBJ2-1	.	TGTGCCAGCAGCCGGGACTCCAAATACAATGAGCAGTTCTTC	CASSRDSKYNEQFF
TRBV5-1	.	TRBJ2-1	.	TGCGCCAGCAGCTCAGAGGGGGGAGGGGAGCAGTTCTTC	CASSSEGGGEQFF
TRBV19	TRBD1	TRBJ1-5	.	TGTGCCAGTAGTACTCGACAGGGGGCACTTCAGCCCCAGCATTTT	CASSTRQGALQPQHF
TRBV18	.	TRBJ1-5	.	TGTGCCAGCTCACCAAACGAGGTACAGCCCCAGCATTTT	CASSPNEVQPQHF
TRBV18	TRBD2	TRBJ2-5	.	TGTGCCAGTGTTGGGACTAGAGAAGAGACCCAGTACTTC	CASVGTREETQYF
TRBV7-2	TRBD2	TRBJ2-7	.	TGTGCCAGCAGCTTAGAGGGCGGGAGACTATACGAGCAGTACTTC	CASSLEGGRLYEQYF
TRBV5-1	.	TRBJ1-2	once	TGCGCCAGCAGCTCTAGCGGTTGGGGTCTCTATGGCTACACCTTC	CASSSSGWGLYGYTF
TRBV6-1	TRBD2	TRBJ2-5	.	TGTGCCAGCAGTGAAAGCGGGACTAGTAGAGAGACCCAGTACTTC	CASSESGTSRETQYF
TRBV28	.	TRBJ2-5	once	TGTGCCAGCAGACCCCGTTTGGAGGGGCGGAGGGAGACCCAGTACTTC	CASRPRLEGRRETQYF
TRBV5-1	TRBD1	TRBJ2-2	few	TGCGCCAGCAGCTGGGACAGGAACACCGGGGAGCTGTTTTTT	CASSWDRNTGELFF
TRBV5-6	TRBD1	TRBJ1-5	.	TGTGCCAGCAGCTTGGACAGGGGGCTGAGTCAGCCCCAGCATTTT	CASSLDRGLSQPQHF
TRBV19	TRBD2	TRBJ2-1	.	TGTGCCAGTAGTATAAGTAGCGGGTCCTATTCCTACAATGAGCAGTTCTTC	CASSISSGSYSYNEQFF
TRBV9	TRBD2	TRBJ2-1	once	TGTGCCAGCAGCGTAGGGGGGACTAGCGGGATTGAGCAGTTCTTC	CASSVGGTSGIEQFF
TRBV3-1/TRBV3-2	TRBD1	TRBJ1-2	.	TGTGCCAGCAGCCAGATCGGACAGGGATCCTATGGCTACACCTTC	CASSQIGQGSYGYTF
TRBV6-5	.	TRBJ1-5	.	TGTGCCAGCAGAGCACAGGCAGTATCCAATCAGCCCCAGCATTTT	CASRAQAVSNQPQHF
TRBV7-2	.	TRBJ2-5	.	TGTGCCAGCAGCTTAAACAACCAAGAGACCCAGTACTTC	CASSLNNQETQYF
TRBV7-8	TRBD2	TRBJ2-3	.	TGTGCCAGCAGCTTAGTGGGAGGGTTTGGCACAGATACGCAGTATTTT	CASSLVGGFGTDTQYF
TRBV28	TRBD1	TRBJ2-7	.	TGTGCCAGCAGTTTGGTGACAGGGGCTTACGAGCAGTACTTC	CASSLVTGAYEQYF
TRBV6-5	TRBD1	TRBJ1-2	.	TGTGCCAGCAGTCGGGACAGGGGAAACTATGGCTACACCTTC	CASSRDRGNYGYTF
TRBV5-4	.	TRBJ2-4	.	TGTGCCAGCAGTCCACAGACGACCAAAAACATTCAGTACTTC	CASSPQTTKNIQYF
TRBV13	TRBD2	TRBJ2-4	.	TGTGCCAGCAGCTTACTAGCGGGGGAGGCAGCCAAAAACATTCAGTACTTC	CASSLLAGEAAKNIQYF
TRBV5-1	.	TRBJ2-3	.	TGCGCCAGCAGCTTGGTCGGGGCGGGGATGGCAGATACGCAGTATTTT	CASSLVGAGMADTQYF